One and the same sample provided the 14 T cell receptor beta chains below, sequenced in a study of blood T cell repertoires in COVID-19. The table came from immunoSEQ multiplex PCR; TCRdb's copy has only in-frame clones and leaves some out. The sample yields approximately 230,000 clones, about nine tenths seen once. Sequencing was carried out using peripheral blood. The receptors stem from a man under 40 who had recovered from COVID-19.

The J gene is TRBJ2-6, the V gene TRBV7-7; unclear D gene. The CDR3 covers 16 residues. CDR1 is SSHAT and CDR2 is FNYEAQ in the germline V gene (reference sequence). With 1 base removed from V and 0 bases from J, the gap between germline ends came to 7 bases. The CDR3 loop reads CASSLGVHSGANVLTF. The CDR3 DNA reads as TGTGCCAGCAGCTTAGGCGTTCACTCTGGGGCCAACGTCCTGACTTTC.

The CDR3 sequence: CASSRVSSYEQYF. In DNA, the CDR3 is TGTGCCAGCTCGAGGGTCAGCTCCTACGAGCAGTACTTC. The chain links TRBV7-2 to TRBJ2-7; TRBD2 might be the D (5 bases). V lost 8 bases and J 0 bases, leaving 11 bases between the germline ends. CDR1 is SGHTA and CDR2 is FQGNSA in the germline V gene. The length of the CDR3 is 13 residues.

The CDR3 DNA follows: TGTGCCAGCAGTTTATTCAGGGGGCGCTTTTCTCCAGGTGGGGCCAACGTCCTGACTTTC. Protein sequence: CASSLFRGRFSPGGANVLTF. The chain joins TRBV28 to TRBJ2-6, with TRBD1 identical over 8 bases. The V gene end was trimmed by 1 base and the J gene end by 3 bases; junction bases not matched to a gene: 14. The CDR3 totals 20 residues. Germline V gene lookup returns CDR1 MDHEN and CDR2 SYDVKM.

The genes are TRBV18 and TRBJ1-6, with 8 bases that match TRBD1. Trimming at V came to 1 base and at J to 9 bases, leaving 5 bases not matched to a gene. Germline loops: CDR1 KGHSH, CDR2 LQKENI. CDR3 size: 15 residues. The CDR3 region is CASSPRDRRGSPLHF. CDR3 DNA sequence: TGTGCCAGCTCACCACGGGACAGGAGGGGTTCACCCCTCCACTTT.

The CDR3 nucleotides read TGTGCCAGCAGCTTATATACCGGGGAGCTGTTTTTT. It codes for CASSLYTGELFF. The chain has TRBV5-8 and TRBJ2-2, with no clear D. Germline CDR1 and CDR2: SGHTS and YDEGEE. This CDR3 has 12 residues. The V end lost 2 bases, the J end lost 5 bases, and 4 bases lay between the germline ends.

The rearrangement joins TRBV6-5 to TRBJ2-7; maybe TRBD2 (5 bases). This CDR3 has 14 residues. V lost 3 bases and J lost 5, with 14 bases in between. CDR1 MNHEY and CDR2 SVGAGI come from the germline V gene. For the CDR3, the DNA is TGTGCCAGCAGTTATCAGGTTCGGGATGACGAGCAGTACTTC. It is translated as CASSYQVRDDEQYF.

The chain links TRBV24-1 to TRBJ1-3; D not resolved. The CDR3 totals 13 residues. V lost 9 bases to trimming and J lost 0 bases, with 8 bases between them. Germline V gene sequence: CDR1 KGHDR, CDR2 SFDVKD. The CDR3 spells CATPPSSGNTIYF. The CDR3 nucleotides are TGTGCCACCCCCCCTAGCTCTGGAAACACCATATATTTT.

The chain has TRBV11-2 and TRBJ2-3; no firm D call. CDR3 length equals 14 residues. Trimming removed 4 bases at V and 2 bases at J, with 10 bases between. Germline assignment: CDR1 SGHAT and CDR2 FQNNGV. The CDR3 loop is CASSSASNTDTQYF. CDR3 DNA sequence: TGTGCCAGCAGCTCCGCTTCTAACACAGATACGCAGTATTTT.

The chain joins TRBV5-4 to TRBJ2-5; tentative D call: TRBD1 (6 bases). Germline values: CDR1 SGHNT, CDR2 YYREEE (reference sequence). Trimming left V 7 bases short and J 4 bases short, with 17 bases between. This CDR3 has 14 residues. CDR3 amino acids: CASAQGWFGETQYF. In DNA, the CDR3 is TGTGCCAGCGCCCAGGGGTGGTTTGGAGAGACCCAGTACTTC. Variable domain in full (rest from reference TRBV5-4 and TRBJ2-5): ETGVTQSPTHLIKTRGQQVTLRCSSQSGHNTVSWYQQALGQGPQFIFQYYREEENGRGNFPPRFSGLQFPNYSSELNVNALELDDSALYLCASAQGWFGETQYFGPGTRLLVL.

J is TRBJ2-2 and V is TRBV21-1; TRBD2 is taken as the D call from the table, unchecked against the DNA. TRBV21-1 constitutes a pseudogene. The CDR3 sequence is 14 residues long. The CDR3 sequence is CASTRLADTGELFF. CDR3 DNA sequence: TGTGCCAGCACCCGACTAGCCGACACCGGGGAGCTGTTTTTT.

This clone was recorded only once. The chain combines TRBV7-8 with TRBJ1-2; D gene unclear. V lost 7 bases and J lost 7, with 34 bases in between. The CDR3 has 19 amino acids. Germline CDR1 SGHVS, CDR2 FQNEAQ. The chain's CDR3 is CASTPRDLWTVPLESGYTF. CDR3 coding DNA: TGTGCCAGCACCCCCCGGGATCTGTGGACCGTCCCTTTGGAGAGTGGCTACACCTTC. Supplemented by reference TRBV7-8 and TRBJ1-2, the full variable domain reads GAGVSQSPRYKVAKRGQDVALRCDPISGHVSLFWYQQALGQGPEFLTYFQNEAQLDKSGLPSDRFFAERPEGSVSTLKIQRTQQEDSAVYLCASTPRDLWTVPLESGYTFGSGTRLTVV.

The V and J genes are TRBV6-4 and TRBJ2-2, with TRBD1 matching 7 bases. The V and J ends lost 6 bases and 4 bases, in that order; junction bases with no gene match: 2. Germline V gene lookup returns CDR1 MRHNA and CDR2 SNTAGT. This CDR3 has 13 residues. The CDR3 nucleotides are TGTGCCAGCAGAACAGGGGTCACCGGGGAGCTGTTTTTT. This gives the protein CASRTGVTGELFF.

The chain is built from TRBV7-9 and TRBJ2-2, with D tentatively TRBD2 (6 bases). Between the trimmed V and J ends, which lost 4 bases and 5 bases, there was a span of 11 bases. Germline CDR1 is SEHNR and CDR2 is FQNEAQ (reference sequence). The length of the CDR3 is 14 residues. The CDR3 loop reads CASSSHGGTGELFF. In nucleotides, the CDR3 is TGTGCCAGCAGCTCCCATGGGGGGACCGGGGAGCTGTTTTTT.

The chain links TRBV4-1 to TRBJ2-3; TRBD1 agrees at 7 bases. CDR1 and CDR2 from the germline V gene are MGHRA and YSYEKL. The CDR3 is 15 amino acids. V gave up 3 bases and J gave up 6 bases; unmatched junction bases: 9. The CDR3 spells CASSQKQGSLDTQYF. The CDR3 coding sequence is TGCGCCAGCAGCCAGAAACAGGGGTCCTTGGATACGCAGTATTTT.